Following are 5 T cell receptor beta chains from one sample sequenced in a study of metastatic and nonmetastatic thyroid tumors. TCRdb reanalyzed the PCR reads with MiXCR. The data contain approximately 20,000 clones, about 23% of them singletons. Patients were all untreated before their thyroid surgery. The specimen sequenced was tumor tissue. Every receptor here comes from a male donor with papillary thyroid cancer or a benign thyroid nodule (not recorded which). Some clones in this sample may be carry-over from other donors' samples.

This clone was seen many times. The V gene is TRBV29-1, the J gene TRBJ2-5; 9 bases are a match to TRBD2. CDR1 is SQVTM and CDR2 is ANQGSEA in the germline V gene. V trimming: 7 bases; J trimming: 4 bases; junction bases outside the gene matches: 7. CDR3 length: 13 amino acids. The CDR3 DNA follows: TGCAGCGCCGATAGCGGGAGTTTAGAGACCCAGTACTTC. It encodes CSADSGSLETQYF.

Many counts were recorded for this clone. This rearrangement joins TRBV5-4 to TRBJ1-4; D may be TRBD1 (5 bases). Germline CDR1 is SGHNT and CDR2 is YYREEE (reference sequence). Trimming stripped 6 bases from V and 7 bases from J, with 16 bases between. The CDR3 consists of 14 residues. The CDR3 loop is CASTTRGRGEKLFF. The CDR3 DNA sequence: TGTGCCAGCACCACCCGGGGGAGGGGTGAAAAACTGTTTTTT.

Regarding this clone: This sequence may be a read error, since a much larger clone differs from it by one base. This chain connects TRBV5-5 to TRBJ2-7, with a tentative D call TRBD1 (5 bases). Trimming removed 4 bases at V and 4 bases at J, with 15 bases between. The CDR3 totals 14 residues. Germline-derived CDR1 and CDR2 are SGHKS and YYEKEE (reference sequence). CDR3 sequence: CASSTGHVRYEQYF. The CDR3 coding sequence is TGTGCCAGCAGCACAGGACATGTGAGATACGAGCAGTACTTC.

The chain employs TRBV6-1 and TRBJ2-3, with D possibly being TRBD2 (5 bases). The CDR3 runs to 16 residues. The germline gives CDR1 MNHNS, CDR2 SASEGT. V lost 3 bases and J 2 bases, leaving 15 bases between the germline ends. The DNA for the CDR3 is TGTGCCAGCAGTGAGAAAGCGGAGACCTACACAGATACGCAGTATTTT. This codes for CASSEKAETYTDTQYF.

Details on this clone: A much larger clone sits a single nucleotide away, making a read error possible. This chain uses TRBV5-6 with TRBJ1-2, with D hard to call. The CDR3 is made up of 16 amino acids. CDR1 and CDR2 (germline): SGHDT, YYEEEE. V lost 6 bases, J lost 0 bases, and 18 bases lay in between. CDR3: CASIPPLSSANYGYTF. The DNA of the CDR3 is TGTGCCAGCATCCCCCCCCTCTCAAGTGCTAACTATGGCTACACCTTC.